A single sample gave rise to the 5 T cell receptor beta chains below, sequenced in a study of T cell responses to AZD1222 COVID-19 vaccine. Method: immunoSEQ multiplex PCR; TCRdb's copy keeps in-frame clones and lacks some. The sample has 120,000 or so clones; over 75% are singletons. The material sequenced was peripheral blood, taken on day 0 of AZD1222 vaccination. Receptors were obtained from an adult in good health.

The rearrangement joins TRBV3-1 (or the pseudogene TRBV3-2) to TRBJ2-2; weak D call: TRBD2 (7 bases). This CDR3 is 17 amino acids long. Looked up from germline, CDR1 is LGHDT and CDR2 is YNNKEL (reference sequence). The germline V and J ends were trimmed by 2 bases and 1 base, with 14 bases remaining between them. The CDR3 DNA follows: TGTGCCAGCAGCCAAACCCGGGGAGGGGGGAACACCGGGGAGCTGTTTTTT. It yields the protein CASSQTRGGGNTGELFF.

This clone turned up a few times. The rearrangement uses TRBV11-3 and TRBJ2-1; either TRBD1 or TRBD2 may supply D (5 bases each). Germline CDR1 is SGHNT and CDR2 is YENEEA. The CDR3 loop spans 14 amino acids. The germline V and J ends were trimmed by 5 bases and 7 bases, with 15 bases remaining between them. The CDR3 here is CASSRGGSGNEQFF. CDR3 sequence (DNA): TGTGCCAGCAGCAGGGGTGGCTCGGGGAATGAGCAGTTCTTC.

The chain has TRBV7-9 and TRBJ2-5; 8 nucleotides align to TRBD1. Losses at the gene ends were 2 bases for V and 1 base for J; bases not matched to a gene: 3. The germline gives CDR1 SEHNR, CDR2 FQNEAQ (reference sequence). The length of the CDR3 is 15 residues. CDR3 amino acids: CASSLWTGFQETQYF. CDR3 sequence (DNA): TGTGCCAGCAGCTTATGGACAGGGTTCCAAGAGACCCAGTACTTC.

This chain joins TRBV9 and TRBJ1-1; no clear D gene. CDR1 and CDR2 from the germline V gene are SGDLS and YYNGEE. The CDR3 covers 13 residues. The V and J ends lost 3 bases and 5 bases respectively, with 11 bases between them. The CDR3: CASSALGGTEAFF. For the CDR3, the DNA is TGTGCCAGCAGCGCGCTGGGAGGGACTGAAGCTTTCTTT.

The DNA for the CDR3 is TGTGCCAGTAGTATTACGGGACAAGCGAACACTGAAGCTTTCTTT. Translated, it gives CASSITGQANTEAFF. The rearrangement links TRBV19 to TRBJ1-1; tentative D call: TRBD1 (6 bases). CDR1 LNHDA and CDR2 SQIVND come from the germline V gene (reference sequence). The germline V and J ends were trimmed by 3 bases and 1 base, with 12 bases remaining between them. The CDR3 loop spans 15 amino acids.